A selection of T cell receptor beta chains follows, all from one sample in a study of blood T cell repertoires in COVID-19. Data came from immunoSEQ multiplex PCR; TCRdb stores just in-frame clones and leaves some out. This table holds fewer than 700,000 clones, approximately 88% found once. The sequencing sample was made of peripheral blood. The receptor source for this set is a woman between 50 and 59 years old with COVID-19, enrolled during active disease. CDR3s include the opening cysteine and the closing phenylalanine or tryptophan. A D gene is named only where the DNA matches it firmly. Rows may omit the clone size; those that give it use once, few, many or a size class.

clone_size | j_call | v_call | d_call | cdr3_nt | cdr3_aa
- | TRBJ1-4 | TRBV7-7 | - | TGTGCCAGCAGCTTAGCGGGCGGAGGGTATGAAAAACTGTTTTTT | CASSLAGGGYEKLFF
few | TRBJ1-3 | TRBV11-2 | - | TGTGCCAGCAGCATCGGGAGGGGAAACACCATATATTTT | CASSIGRGNTIYF
- | TRBJ1-2 | TRBV3-1/TRBV3-2 | - | TGTGCCAGCAGCCAAGTTATTTTGCAGGTTCTAGGCTACACCTTC | CASSQVILQVLGYTF
- | TRBJ1-1 | TRBV4-1 | - | TGCGCCAGCAGCCAAGATCACAGGGAGAACACTGAAGCTTTCTTT | CASSQDHRENTEAFF
- | TRBJ2-1 | TRBV5-4 | TRBD1 | TGTGCCAGCAGCTGGGACAGGGATTACAATGAGCAGTTCTTC | CASSWDRDYNEQFF
- | TRBJ1-3 | TRBV6-1 | - | TGTGCCAGCAGTGAAGCCCGGTCAACTGGAAACACCATATATTTT | CASSEARSTGNTIYF
once | TRBJ2-7 | TRBV19 | TRBD1 | TGTGCCAGTAGTATAGCCGGGACAGGGTCCCACGAGCAGTACTTC | CASSIAGTGSHEQYF
once | TRBJ2-3 | TRBV7-2 | TRBD2 | TGTGCCAGCAGCTTAAAGGGACTAGCGGTTCTTGGAGGCACAGATACGCAGTATTTT | CASSLKGLAVLGGTDTQYF
once | TRBJ2-7 | TRBV2 | - | TGTGCCAGCAGTGCGCGGGGCTTAAAGGGGGAGCAGTACTTC | CASSARGLKGEQYF
- | TRBJ1-1 | TRBV5-1 | - | TGCGCCAGCAGCTCCGGGGTCGGTCTGAACACTGAAGCTTTCTTT | CASSSGVGLNTEAFF
- | TRBJ2-3 | TRBV7-3 | TRBD1 | TGTGCCAGCAGCTTGAGGGGGCAGGAAGATACGCAGTATTTT | CASSLRGQEDTQYF
- | TRBJ2-3 | TRBV7-2 | TRBD2 | TGTGCCAGCGCAGGGAGCGGGGGGGCCGATACGCAGTATTTT | CASAGSGGADTQYF
- | TRBJ1-2 | TRBV4-1 | TRBD1 | TGCGCCAGCAGCCAAGAGAACACGGACAGGGGGGACTACACCTTC | CASSQENTDRGDYTF
once | TRBJ2-7 | TRBV1 | - | TGCACCATACTGGTCGAGCAGTACTTC | CTILVEQYF
- | TRBJ1-1 | TRBV6-6 | TRBD1 | TGTGCCAGCAGCCCGAATACAGGGGGCGCGGGAGCTTTCTTT | CASSPNTGGAGAFF
- | TRBJ2-3 | TRBV2 | - | TGTGCCAGCTTGGGTAGACAGGATACGCAGTATTTT | CASLGRQDTQYF
- | TRBJ1-1 | TRBV18 | - | TGTGCCAGCTCACCGGGGGCGGAGAACACTGAAGCTTTCTTT | CASSPGAENTEAFF
- | TRBJ2-2 | TRBV5-4 | - | TGTGCCAGCAGCTTGGACAGACCGAACACCGGGGAGCTGTTTTTT | CASSLDRPNTGELFF
- | TRBJ2-5 | TRBV9 | TRBD1 | TGTGCCAGCAGCAAATCCGGGACAGGGGATGAAGAGACCCAGTACTTC | CASSKSGTGDEETQYF
- | TRBJ1-3 | TRBV5-1 | - | TGCGCCAGCAGCTGGGGGGTGGGAAGCTCTGGAAACACCATATATTTT | CASSWGVGSSGNTIYF
few | TRBJ1-1 | TRBV23-1 | - | TGCGCCAGCAGTCTTCAGTTTGAAGCTTTCTTT | CASSLQFEAFF
- | TRBJ1-1 | TRBV14 | - | TGTGCCAGCAGCCCAACTCTGGACAGTTTCGGAGCTTTCTTT | CASSPTLDSFGAFF
- | TRBJ1-4 | TRBV3-1/TRBV3-2 | - | TGTGCCAGCAGCCAAGCCAGGGTAGACGAAAAACTGTTTTTT | CASSQARVDEKLFF
- | TRBJ1-5 | TRBV4-2 | - | TGTGCCAGCAGCCAAGTCTCCTTAGATACTCAGCCCCAGCATTTT | CASSQVSLDTQPQHF
once | TRBJ1-1 | TRBV29-1 | TRBD1 | TGCAGCGTAGCAGGGGGCCACGACACTGAAGCTTTCTTT | CSVAGGHDTEAFF